These 13 T cell receptor beta chains share one sample of origin, sequenced in a study of T cells in Graves' hyperthyroidism and ophthalmopathy. Amplified TCR beta CDR3 regions came from RNA transcripts. HTBI primers were employed in a first-round RT-PCR of the TCR CDR3. TCRdb reprocessed the multiplex PCR reads with MiXCR, giving one entry per CDR3 protein. The sample consists of 490,000 or so distinct CDR3 sequences, 46% of them appearing once. Material for sequencing was peripheral blood or thyroid tissue (not recorded which). The origin of the receptors is an adult woman with Graves' disease, either hyperthyroidism or ophthalmopathy (not recorded which).

The rearrangement joins TRBV7-9 to TRBJ1-6, with D perhaps TRBD1 (5 bases). Germline CDR1 is SEHNR and CDR2 is FQNEAQ (reference sequence). Trimming cost V 5 bases and J 7 bases, with 12 bases left between them. The CDR3 covers 14 residues. The chain's CDR3 is CASSPKTENSPLHF. CDR3 nucleotides: TGTGCCAGCAGCCCCAAGACAGAGAATTCACCCCTCCACTTT.

The V gene is TRBV7-9, the J gene TRBJ1-2, with 7 bases fitting TRBD1. The CDR3 is 14 amino acids. Per the germline V gene, CDR1 is SEHNR and CDR2 is FQNEAQ (reference sequence). Unmatched junction bases numbered 6, after V lost 5 bases and J lost 3 bases. The CDR3 coding sequence is TGTGCCAGCAGCAAGCGGGACAGTGACTATGGCTACACCTTC. It translates to CASSKRDSDYGYTF.

A note on this clonotype: This could be a read error, since a much larger clone is one nucleotide away. The V call is TRBV7-2, the J call TRBJ2-7; a possible D gene is TRBD1 (5 bases). Germline V gives CDR1 SGHTA, CDR2 FQGNSA. The CDR3 is 15 amino acids. The V end lost 5 bases, the J end lost 1 base, and 15 bases lay between the germline ends. The CDR3 DNA sequence: TGTGCCAGCAGCCTCCGACAGTCAGGGTCCTACGAGCAGTACTTC. Translation: CASSLRQSGSYEQYF.

This clonotype appeared a few times. The rearrangement links TRBV7-9 to TRBJ1-6; D not certain. Germline CDR1 and CDR2: SEHNR and FQNEAQ (reference sequence). The CDR3 extends over 13 amino acids. V lost 1 base, J lost 10 bases, and 8 bases lay in between. The CDR3 DNA is TGTGCCAGCAGCTTAGGATCGGGATCACCCCTCCACTTT. It specifies CASSLGSGSPLHF.

This clonotype was counted a few times. This chain joins TRBV7-6 and TRBJ2-7; maybe TRBD1 (6 bases). This CDR3 spans 13 amino acids. Germline V gene lookup returns CDR1 SGHVS and CDR2 FNYEAQ. The ends were cut back, 3 bases at V and 3 bases at J, with 9 bases in the middle. DNA for the CDR3: TGTGCCAGCAGCTTGGGGGCACACTACGAGCAGTACTTC. This gives the protein CASSLGAHYEQYF.

This clonotype came up a few times. The chain combines TRBV7-9 with TRBJ2-1; 10 nucleotides line up with TRBD1. CDR3 size: 13 residues. The germline CDR1 and CDR2 sequences are SEHNR and FQNEAQ (reference sequence). With 2 bases clipped from V and 14 bases from J, the junction kept 6 bases outside the gene matches. The CDR3 sequence: CASSLFVGTGEFF. The DNA for the CDR3 is TGTGCCAGCAGCTTATTTGTGGGGACAGGGGAGTTCTTC. The full variable domain, with the rest looked up from reference TRBV7-9 and TRBJ2-1, is DTGVSQNPRHKITKRGQNVTFRCDPISEHNRLYWYRQTLGQGPEFLTYFQNEAQLEKSRLLSDRFSAERPKGSFSTLEIQRTEQGDSAMYLCASSLFVGTGEFFGPGTRLTVL.

This clonotype was recorded at least ten times. This chain joins TRBV7-8 and TRBJ1-5; D remains unclear. This CDR3 is 16 amino acids long. Deletions cut 5 bases from V and 0 bases from J, with 14 bases between. Germline V gives CDR1 SGHVS, CDR2 FQNEAQ. The DNA for the CDR3 is TGTGCCAGCAGCCAGACAAGGACGGTTAGCAATCAGCCCCAGCATTTT. Protein product: CASSQTRTVSNQPQHF.

CDR3 in DNA: TGTGCCATCAGTGACCCAGGGGGGGGCACTAACTATGGCTACACCTTC. Translation: CAISDPGGGTNYGYTF. The chain carries TRBV10-3 and TRBJ1-2, with 7 bases lining up with TRBD1. CDR3 size: 16 residues. Germline V lookup: CDR1 ENHRY, CDR2 SYGVKD. Trimming at V came to 3 bases and at J to 0 bases, leaving 7 bases not matched to a gene.

The chain uses TRBV7-8 and TRBJ1-2; 9 positions agree with TRBD1. V lost 2 bases to trimming and J lost 13 bases; unmatched junction nucleotides: 17. The CDR3 contains 16 residues. Per germline, CDR1 SGHVS and CDR2 FQNEAQ. The CDR3 sequence is CASSLREGTGPSRGTF. CDR3 nucleotide sequence: TGTGCCAGCAGCTTACGCGAAGGGACAGGGCCCTCGAGGGGCACCTTC.

The CDR3 protein is CASARRGGYNQPQHF. The CDR3 DNA follows: TGTGCCAGTGCTAGAAGGGGAGGGTACAATCAGCCCCAGCATTTT. The chain joins TRBV25-1 to TRBJ1-5; a possible D gene is TRBD1 (5 bases). V gave up 9 bases and J gave up 3 bases, with 18 bases separating them. The germline gives CDR1 MGHDK, CDR2 SYGVNS. The CDR3 has 15 amino acids.

This rearrangement joins TRBV6-5 to TRBJ2-5, with TRBD2 as a possible D gene (6 bases). This CDR3 has 16 residues. Germline V CDR1 and CDR2: MNHEY, SVGAGI. With 6 bases removed from V and 5 bases from J, the gap between germline ends came to 22 bases. The CDR3 protein is CASRARRRRGSETQYF. The CDR3 nucleotides are TGTGCCAGCAGGGCCCGTAGGAGGCGGGGTTCGGAGACCCAGTACTTC.

The rearrangement links TRBV9 to TRBJ2-7; D is perhaps TRBD1 (5 bases). The germline V and J ends were trimmed by 0 bases and 6 bases, with 13 bases remaining between them. Germline CDR1 reads SGDLS; CDR2 reads YYNGEE. The CDR3 is 14 residues long. CDR3 loop: CASSVEGLWGEQYF. The CDR3 DNA reads as TGTGCCAGCAGCGTAGAGGGGCTATGGGGCGAGCAGTACTTC.

The chain is built from TRBV29-1 and TRBJ2-5; D might be TRBD1 or TRBD2, each matching 6 bases. Germline assignment: CDR1 SQVTM and CDR2 ANQGSEA. The V gene lost 7 bases and the J gene lost 11 bases, with 20 bases spanning the gap. There are 12 residues in the CDR3. CDR3 nucleotides: TGCAGCGGTGGACTTATCGGGGGCTTGCAGTACTTC. As protein: CSGGLIGGLQYF.